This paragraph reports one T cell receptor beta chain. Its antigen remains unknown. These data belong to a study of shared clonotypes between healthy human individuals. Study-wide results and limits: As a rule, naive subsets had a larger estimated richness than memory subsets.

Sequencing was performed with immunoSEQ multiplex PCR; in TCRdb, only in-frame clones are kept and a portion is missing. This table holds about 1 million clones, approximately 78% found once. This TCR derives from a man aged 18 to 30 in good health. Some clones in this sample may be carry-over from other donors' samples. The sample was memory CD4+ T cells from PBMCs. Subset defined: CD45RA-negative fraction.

CDR3: CASSLGPLGAGLKNEQYF. CDR3 DNA: TGTGCCAGCAGCTTAGGACCCTTGGGAGCGGGATTAAAAAACGAGCAGTACTTC. J is TRBJ2-7 and V is TRBV7-9, with 7 nucleotides matching TRBD2. The CDR3 totals 18 residues. Germline assignment: CDR1 SEHNR and CDR2 FQNEAQ (reference sequence). V lost 1 base, J lost 5 bases, and 17 bases stayed unmatched.